Following are 6 T cell receptor beta chains from one sample sequenced in a study of T cell responses to AZD1222 COVID-19 vaccine. Produced via immunoSEQ multiplex PCR; TCRdb's table is partial and in-frame only. The sample includes about 180,000 clones, roughly 91% of them seen just once. The sample here was peripheral blood, taken 28 days after the second dose of the MenACWY control vaccine. These receptors all stem from an adult who received the MenACWY meningococcal vaccine as a control.

This clone has a handful of counts. Here the CDR3 reads CASSPTRNTEAFF. For the CDR3, the DNA is TGTGCCAGCAGCCCGACGCGGAACACTGAAGCTTTCTTT. J is TRBJ1-1 and V is TRBV7-9; unclear D gene. This CDR3 contains 13 residues. V was trimmed by 5 bases and J by 1 base, leaving 8 bases between them. The germline V gene encodes CDR1 SEHNR and CDR2 FQNEAQ (reference sequence).

This chain connects TRBV6-5 to TRBJ1-1; 8 bases match TRBD1. There are 15 residues in the CDR3. Germline CDR1 MNHEY, CDR2 SVGAGI. The junction had 1 base not matched to a gene; V was cut back by 0 bases and J by 1 base. CDR3 sequence reads: CASSYSQGANTEAFF. Here the CDR3 DNA reads TGTGCCAGCAGTTACTCTCAGGGGGCGAACACTGAAGCTTTCTTT.

The chain has TRBV7-9 and TRBJ2-7; 9 nucleotides line up with TRBD1. The germline V gene has CDR1 SEHNR and CDR2 FQNEAQ (reference sequence). CDR3 size: 14 residues. V was pared by 5 bases and J by 4 bases, with 6 bases of the junction left unmatched. CDR3: CASSVGQGMYEQYF. The CDR3 region has the DNA TGTGCCAGCAGCGTCGGACAGGGGATGTACGAGCAGTACTTC.

The rearrangement joins TRBV18 to TRBJ1-5, with a weak D call TRBD1 (6 bases). The CDR3 spans 14 residues. V was shortened by 5 bases and J by 0 bases, with 8 bases between the two germline ends. CDR1 and CDR2 from the germline V gene are KGHSH and LQKENI. CDR3 coding DNA: TGTGCCAGCTCAAGGACAGATAGCAATCAGCCCCAGCATTTT. Protein sequence: CASSRTDSNQPQHF.

The gene calls are TRBV3-1 (or the pseudogene TRBV3-2) and TRBJ1-1, with D uncertain. CDR1 and CDR2 from the germline V gene are LGHDT and YNNKEL (reference sequence). The CDR3 loop spans 15 amino acids. V was shortened by 2 bases and J by 1 base, with 11 bases between the two germline ends. DNA for the CDR3: TGTGCCAGCAGCCAATTTTTTACAGCGAACACTGAAGCTTTCTTT. Its protein product is CASSQFFTANTEAFF.

The chain joins TRBV6-1 to TRBJ1-2; no clear D gene. CDR3 length: 13 amino acids. Trimming cost V 3 bases and J 3 bases, with 8 bases left between them. Germline V gives CDR1 MNHNS, CDR2 SASEGT. DNA of the CDR3: TGTGCCAGCAGTGAGGGGTTGTACTATGGCTACACCTTC. Protein sequence: CASSEGLYYGYTF.